This T cell receptor (beta chain) is drawn from a study of blood T cell repertoires in COVID-19. On the study more broadly: Italy, Spain and the United States were the sources of the convalescent and acute COVID-19 samples.

The CDR3 loop spans 13 amino acids. The V gene lost 3 bases and the J gene lost 4 bases, with 10 bases spanning the gap. Germline values: CDR1 SGDLS, CDR2 YYNGEE. Per the study methods: Reference gene primer amplification in the assay estimated nucleated cell counts. Data came from immunoSEQ multiplex PCR; TCRdb stores just in-frame clones and leaves some out. For V, J and clone size, that table is used; D and trimming come from the DNA. The table has some 150,000 clones, around 83% seen once. Specimen: peripheral blood. The V gene is TRBV9, the J gene TRBJ1-2; D not resolved. The receptor's source is a woman in her sixties or seventies with acute or convalescent COVID-19. CDR3 amino acids: CASSAGPTYGYTF. CDR3 DNA sequence: TGTGCCAGCAGCGCGGGTCCGACCTATGGCTACACCTTC.